A single sample gave rise to the 27 T cell receptor beta chains below, sequenced in a study of blood T cells in healthy people across ages (dated by TCRdb to 2015 to 2017). Library generation was performed with 5' RACE. Sequenced on an Illumina HiSeq 2500. The second PCR ran for about 7 to 11 cycles and used a J-beta primer mix along with a sample-barcoded 5' primer. TCRdb cleaned the public reads at Q25 with fastp, built clones with MiXCR and kept in-frame beta chains. Rows matching on CDR3 protein sequence are summarized as one entry with the most common DNA and genes. The sample table lists roughly 800,000 distinct CDR3 sequences, approximately 25% of them with a count of one. The ten largest clones capture approximately 4% of the sample. This sample also belongs to another study, concerning T cells of mothers and their children.

The sample comprised blood. Source of these receptors: a boy younger than 18 in good health.

This clonotype was picked up a small number of times. V gene TRBV6-2 or TRBV6-3 combines with J gene TRBJ2-7, with 8 bases lining up with TRBD2. The CDR3 consists of 14 residues. Per germline, CDR1 MNHEY and CDR2 SVGEGT. After removal of 2 bases from V and 6 bases from J, the junction contained 6 bases not matched to a gene. The CDR3 DNA is TGTGCCAGCAGTTACCACCCCACTAGCGGCGAGCAGTACTTC. This encodes CASSYHPTSGEQYF.

Only a few counts were recorded for this clonotype. The J gene is TRBJ1-1, the V gene TRBV10-3; D gene unclear. The V gene lost 3 bases and the J gene lost 2 bases, with 1 base spanning the gap. CDR3 length: 11 amino acids. Germline CDR1 and CDR2: ENHRY and SYGVKD. CDR3 nucleotide sequence: TGTGCCATCAGTGATAACACTGAAGCTTTCTTT. Translated, it gives CAISDNTEAFF.

This clonotype occurred a few times. The J gene is TRBJ2-1, the V gene TRBV29-1; D is unclear. V shed 4 bases and J shed 5 bases, with 15 bases lying between them. CDR1 and CDR2 (germline): SQVTM, ANQGSEA. The CDR3 runs to 14 residues. CDR3 nucleotides: TGCAGCGTTGGGCCCCCCAGCCTCGACAATGAGCAGTTCTTC. It specifies CSVGPPSLDNEQFF.

This clonotype appeared a few times. The chain recombines TRBV20-1 with TRBJ2-7; TRBD2 is a possible D gene (7 bases). The DNA end is more similar to TRBJ2-1, so the J call may be wrong. The CDR3 has 13 residues. Germline V CDR1 and CDR2: DFQATT, SNEGSKA (reference sequence). In DNA form, the CDR3 reads TGCAGTGCTAGAGAGGGGGCTAGCGGTGAGCAGTTCTTC. Its protein product is CSAREGASGEQFF.

With respect to this clonotype: One junction end disagrees with the germline gene, perhaps due to a read error. This rearrangement joins TRBV7-9 to TRBJ2-1; D is possibly TRBD2 (5 bases). The CDR3 totals 15 residues. Germline V gene sequence: CDR1 SEHNR, CDR2 FQNEAQ (reference sequence). CDR3 in amino acids: CAGSPLARPYNEQFF. The CDR3 region has the DNA TGTGCCGGCAGCCCGTTAGCGAGACCCTACAATGAGCAGTTCTTC.

The rearrangement uses TRBV5-1 and TRBJ2-5, with 7 bases lining up with TRBD1. The CDR3 spans 14 residues. CDR1 and CDR2 (germline): SGHRS, YFSETQ. J gave up 5 bases and V 3 bases, and 7 bases lay outside the gene matches. The CDR3 nucleotides read TGCGCCAGCAGCTCGAGGGGGCAGCGGGAGACCCAGTACTTC. Residues: CASSSRGQRETQYF.

This clonotype was recorded many times. The gene calls are TRBV28 and TRBJ2-7; 10 positions match TRBD1. From germline, CDR1 is MDHEN and CDR2 SYDVKM. V lost 5 bases to trimming and J lost 5 bases; unmatched junction nucleotides: 6. The CDR3 spans 14 residues. CDR3 in DNA: TGTGCCAGCAGTCCTGGACAGGGGGGGAACGAGCAGTACTTC. It is translated as CASSPGQGGNEQYF.

V and J are TRBV4-1 and TRBJ1-4, with unresolved D. V was pared by 1 base and J by 5 bases, with 14 bases between. Germline V gives CDR1 MGHRA, CDR2 YSYEKL. This CDR3 spans 16 amino acids. The CDR3 bases are TGCGCCAGCAGCCAAGGCGAGACGACACACAATGAAAAACTGTTTTTT. The encoded protein is CASSQGETTHNEKLFF.

The chain joins TRBV4-3 to TRBJ1-4; the D is unclear. From germline, CDR1 is LGHNA and CDR2 YSLEER. Trimming removed 1 base from V and 1 base from J, with 19 bases in between. This CDR3 comprises 19 residues. CDR3: CASSQVPLDSWLTNEKLFF. The CDR3 coding sequence is TGCGCCAGCAGCCAAGTTCCCCTTGACTCATGGTTAACTAATGAAAAACTGTTTTTT.

This clonotype has just a few counts. The CDR3 DNA reads as TGTGCCAGCAGCTTAAAAGGGGGAGGAGCTTTCTTT. As protein: CASSLKGGGAFF. This sequence joins TRBV7-9 and TRBJ1-1, with D possibly matching TRBD1 (6 bases). The germline gives CDR1 SEHNR, CDR2 FQNEAQ (reference sequence). V lost 2 bases and J 10 bases, leaving 11 bases between the germline ends. This CDR3 comprises 12 residues.

The gene calls are TRBV7-2 and TRBJ1-1; the D is unclear. This CDR3 contains 14 residues. Germline-derived CDR1 and CDR2 are SGHTA and FQGNSA. V lost 2 bases and J lost 6, with 13 bases in between. The CDR3 bases are TGTGCCAGCAGCTTAACGCCGGGGATAGCTGAAGCTTTCTTT. Translating it yields CASSLTPGIAEAFF.

This clonotype was seen many times. V is TRBV29-1 and J is TRBJ2-5, with D perhaps given as TRBD1 or TRBD2 (5 bases each). The V end lost 7 bases, the J end lost 4 bases, and 16 bases lay between the germline ends. Germline values: CDR1 SQVTM, CDR2 ANQGSEA. The CDR3 has 13 amino acids. CDR3 sequence: CSGETDLGETQYF. The CDR3, as DNA: TGCAGCGGGGAGACAGACCTAGGAGAGACCCAGTACTTC.

For this clonotype: This sequence may be a read error, since a much larger clone differs from it by one base. Because it lacks the conserved phenylalanine or tryptophan at the end, this CDR3 is likely a read error. The rearrangement uses TRBV11-2 and TRBJ1-2; the D is unclear. The length of the CDR3 is 18 residues. Germline V gives CDR1 SGHAT, CDR2 FQNNGV. V was cut by 1 base and J by 4 bases, with 22 bases left in between. CDR3 bases: TGTGCCAGCAGCTTAGTCCCGGGCCAAGAGATTCTTACCTATGGCTACACCATC. Amino acids: CASSLVPGQEILTYGYTI.

V and J are TRBV4-1 and TRBJ1-4; D is unresolved. The germline gives CDR1 MGHRA, CDR2 YSYEKL. CDR3 length: 13 amino acids. V was trimmed by 1 base and J by 12 bases, leaving 12 bases between them. CDR3 nucleotide sequence: TGCGCCAGCAGCCAAGCCAGCTCACTACAACTGTTTTTT. It specifies CASSQASSLQLFF.

This clonotype was seen only a few times. V usage is TRBV28 and J usage is TRBJ2-7; TRBD2 aligns across 7 bases. The trim removed 6 bases at V and 2 bases at J, leaving 7 bases unmatched. There are 14 residues in the CDR3. Germline V gene data show CDR1 as MDHEN and CDR2 as SYDVKM. The CDR3 region has the DNA TGTGCCAGCAGACACAGCGGGGAAACCTACGAGCAGTACTTC. Residues: CASRHSGETYEQYF. Filled out from reference TRBV28 and TRBJ2-7, the complete variable domain reads DVKVTQSSRYLVKRTGEKVFLECVQDMDHENMFWYRQDPGLGLRLIYFSYDVKMKEKGDIPEGYSVSREKKERFSLILESASTNQTSMYLCASRHSGETYEQYFGPGTRLTVT.

The rearrangement joins TRBV5-6 to TRBJ2-7, with 8 bases identical to TRBD1. Germline-derived CDR1 and CDR2 are SGHDT and YYEEEE. Trimming at V came to 1 base and at J to 2 bases, leaving 5 bases not matched to a gene. The CDR3 covers 15 residues. Here the CDR3 reads CASSLRGQVAYEQYF. The CDR3 DNA reads TGTGCCAGCAGCTTGCGGGGACAGGTCGCCTACGAGCAGTACTTC.

Only a few counts were recorded for this clonotype. The CDR3 DNA follows: TGTGCCAGCAGCCCCAGGGGCCATAATGAAAAACTGTTTTTT. The encoded protein is CASSPRGHNEKLFF. This rearrangement joins TRBV7-9 to TRBJ1-4, with D tentatively TRBD1 (6 bases). The CDR3 loop spans 14 amino acids. The germline V gene has CDR1 SEHNR and CDR2 FQNEAQ (reference sequence). Between the trimmed V and J ends, which lost 5 bases and 4 bases, there was a span of 11 bases. Full variable domain (rest looked up from reference TRBV7-9 and TRBJ1-4): DTGVSQNPRHKITKRGQNVTFRCDPISEHNRLYWYRQTLGQGPEFLTYFQNEAQLEKSRLLSDRFSAERPKGSFSTLEIQRTEQGDSAMYLCASSPRGHNEKLFFGSGTQLSVL.

This rearrangement joins TRBV18 to TRBJ1-4; D might be TRBD1 (6 bases). V lost 0 bases, J lost 12 bases, and 11 bases lay in between. The CDR3 totals 13 residues. CDR1 is KGHSH, CDR2 LQKENI, per germline. CDR3 residues: CASSPPLGGQLFF. Here the CDR3 DNA reads TGTGCCAGCTCACCACCCTTGGGGGGGCAACTGTTTTTT.

J is TRBJ2-1 and V is TRBV12-3 or TRBV12-4, with D possibly matching TRBD1 (6 bases). V lost 11 bases, J lost 8 bases, and 16 bases lay in between. The CDR3 runs to 12 residues. CDR3 DNA: TGTGCCGCTGGGGTAGCAGGGGATGAGCAGTTCTTC. Translating gives CAAGVAGDEQFF.

This clonotype showed up just a few times. The chain is built from TRBV5-1 and TRBJ1-1; D unclear. The germline V and J ends were trimmed by 1 base and 0 bases, with 13 bases remaining between them. The CDR3 sequence is 16 residues long. Germline lookup yields CDR1 SGHRS and CDR2 YFSETQ. CDR3: CASSLTLYGMNTEAFF. The CDR3 DNA reads TGCGCCAGCAGCTTGACGTTGTATGGAATGAACACTGAAGCTTTCTTT.

The V call is TRBV20-1, the J call TRBJ2-7, with a weak D call TRBD1 (6 bases). CDR3 size: 14 residues. Trimming took 6 bases from V and 5 from J, leaving 20 bases between them. Germline CDR1 and CDR2: DFQATT and SNEGSKA (reference sequence). The CDR3 protein is CSAIIRGKMNEQYF. The CDR3 coding sequence is TGCAGTGCCATTATCAGGGGTAAGATGAACGAGCAGTACTTC.

The chain has TRBV28 and TRBJ1-5; D not certain. V was clipped by 6 bases and J by 7 bases, with 10 bases between them. CDR1 MDHEN and CDR2 SYDVKM come from the germline V gene. The CDR3 extends over 12 amino acids. The CDR3 sequence: CASRDPEQPQHF. CDR3 coding DNA: TGTGCCAGCAGGGACCCAGAGCAGCCCCAGCATTTT. The full variable domain, rest sourced from reference TRBV28 and TRBJ1-5, is DVKVTQSSRYLVKRTGEKVFLECVQDMDHENMFWYRQDPGLGLRLIYFSYDVKMKEKGDIPEGYSVSREKKERFSLILESASTNQTSMYLCASRDPEQPQHFGDGTRLSIL.

This clonotype was seen a few times. The J gene is TRBJ2-5, the V gene TRBV18; TRBD1 agrees at 11 bases. The assigned J gene may be wrong: the sequence end matches TRBJ2-7 better. Germline V gene sequence: CDR1 KGHSH, CDR2 LQKENI. CDR3 length: 14 amino acids. The CDR3 sequence: CASSLLGQGVEQYF. The CDR3 nucleotides are TGTGCCAGCTCACTGCTGGGACAGGGGGTCGAGCAGTACTTC.

This clonotype was counted a few times. The rearrangement joins TRBV25-1 to TRBJ2-1, with 12 bases matching TRBD2. The J call could be wrong; TRBJ2-7 is a better fit for the DNA end. This CDR3 region has 19 residues. In germline, CDR1 is MGHDK, CDR2 SYGVNS. The CDR3 spells CASSELGRGTSGSPYEQYF. In DNA form, the CDR3 reads TGTGCCAGCAGTGAATTAGGACGGGGGACTAGCGGGTCCCCCTACGAGCAGTACTTC.

This clonotype was seen more than once but under ten times. CDR3 DNA sequence: TGTGCCAGCAGCTTAGAGGCTAGCGGGGGGGCAGGAGATACGCAGTATTTT. It yields the protein CASSLEASGGAGDTQYF. This chain joins TRBV7-6 and TRBJ2-3; 12 bases align to TRBD2. The V segment lost 1 base and the J segment 5 bases; nucleotides outside the gene matches: 7. This CDR3 spans 17 amino acids. Germline V gives CDR1 SGHVS, CDR2 FNYEAQ.

The genes are TRBV27 and TRBJ1-2; D is perhaps TRBD1 (6 bases). Trimming left V 4 bases short and J 4 bases short, with 19 bases between. The CDR3 is 16 residues long. Germline lookup yields CDR1 MNHEY and CDR2 SMNVEV (reference sequence). The CDR3 bases are TGTGCCAGCAGTTCGGGGGCCTGGGGAACAATCTATGGCTACACCTTC. Protein sequence: CASSSGAWGTIYGYTF.

This clonotype was counted a few times. The V and J genes are TRBV20-1 and TRBJ2-5; D might be TRBD1 (6 bases). The CDR3 is 13 amino acids. CDR1 and CDR2 from the germline V gene are DFQATT and SNEGSKA (reference sequence). Between the trimmed V and J ends, which lost 3 bases and 5 bases, there was a span of 13 bases. The CDR3 protein is CSASPTGLETQYF. The CDR3 coding sequence is TGCAGTGCTAGCCCAACAGGGTTGGAGACCCAGTACTTC.